Listed below are T cell receptor beta chains from one sample, sequenced in a study of blood T cell repertoires in COVID-19. Some clones are missing from TCRdb's copy, which holds only in-frame ones; the method was immunoSEQ multiplex PCR. The sample has approximately 88,000 clones; roughly 80% are singletons. The sample consisted of peripheral blood. The origin of the receptors is a human donor in a cohort sampled during active COVID-19. CDR3s leave out the opening cysteine and the closing phenylalanine or tryptophan.

TRBJ2-2 | TRBV11-2 | ASSLVGRKNGELF
TRBJ2-3 | TRBV4-3 | ASSQDRGPSTDTQY
TRBJ1-6 | TRBV19 | ASSPSQGSILH
TRBJ1-1 | TRBV28 | ASSSVEAF
TRBJ1-4 | TRBV6-5 | ASSTTTGSYGKLF
TRBJ1-4 | TRBV19 | ASSRTSGATNEKLF
TRBJ1-5 | TRBV18 | ASSQSGGNQPQH
TRBJ1-5 | TRBV5-6 | ASSFRRSNQPQH
TRBJ2-7 | TRBV7-9 | ASSSLGAGSYEQY
TRBJ1-2 | TRBV15 | ATSRGTGTSYGYT
TRBJ2-1 | TRBV20-1 | SASIINEQF
TRBJ2-7 | TRBV7-6 | ASSLEADFGVEQY
TRBJ2-1 | TRBV30 | AWSAGTSGISEQF
TRBJ2-7 | TRBV28 | ASSLGTGYEQY
TRBJ2-2 | TRBV25-1 | ASSDLGGPNTGELF
TRBJ2-7 | TRBV10-3 | AISEGLAGDGPSYEQY
TRBJ2-7 | TRBV18 | ASSPTPTRPEQY
TRBJ2-7 | TRBV15 | ATSRVGKAGGFLEYEQY
TRBJ2-1 | TRBV7-2 | ASSLGREANEQF
TRBJ1-1 | TRBV6-6 | ASSFRGPGAF
TRBJ2-2 | TRBV4-2 | ASSQERQGELF
TRBJ2-2 | TRBV7-2 | ASSLVGRGNTGELF
TRBJ1-2 | TRBV5-4 | ASRVGGHGYT
TRBJ1-1 | TRBV5-1 | ASSLRRGATEAF
TRBJ1-1 | TRBV6-5 | ASSLDNVNTEAF
TRBJ2-7 | TRBV6-2/TRBV6-3 | ASSGGDRLSYEQY
TRBJ2-1 | TRBV4-1 | ASSQPGQGANEQF
TRBJ2-1 | TRBV5-4 | ASSLHTSGYNEQF
TRBJ2-5 | TRBV6-6 | ASSPWEREETQY
TRBJ2-3 | TRBV11-3 | ASSFESTDTQY
TRBJ2-3 | TRBV6-2/TRBV6-3 | ASSFLAGGPAVDTQY
TRBJ1-2 | TRBV5-5 | ASSLGYGNYGYT
TRBJ2-3 | TRBV28 | ASSSQHTDTQY
TRBJ2-1 | TRBV4-3 | ASSQEGSGGGAYNEQF
TRBJ2-1 | TRBV4-3 | ASSQDPQREVDEQF
TRBJ1-3 | TRBV30 | AWRAGNTIY
TRBJ2-5 | TRBV29-1 | SVATAAQY
TRBJ2-3 | TRBV30 | AALGRPDTQY
TRBJ2-2 | TRBV7-3 | ASSQLTSGNTGELF
TRBJ2-3 | TRBV25-1 | ASSGSDTQY